Listed below are T cell receptor beta chains from one sample, sequenced in a study of shared clonotypes between healthy human individuals. Sequenced by immunoSEQ multiplex PCR; TCRdb stores in-frame clones only, minus some. The repertoire holds approximately 620,000 clones, with roughly 97% as singletons. The sequencing sample was made of naive CD4+ T cells sorted from blood. The receptors were gathered from a woman in her twenties or thirties in good health. CDR3s include the opening cysteine and the closing phenylalanine or tryptophan. The D gene is left open where the match is weak. Only some rows state a clone size, as once, few, many or a class for expanded clones.

CDR3 DNA	CDR3 protein	clone size	J gene	V gene	D gene
TGTGCCAGCAGCTCCCTGGCGGGAGGGCCGGGTAATGAGCAGTTCTTC	CASSSLAGGPGNEQFF	NA	TRBJ2-1	TRBV7-9	TRBD2
TGTGCCATCAGTTATAGCCCCCAAGAGACCCAGTACTTC	CAISYSPQETQYF	NA	TRBJ2-5	TRBV10-3	NA
TGTGCCAGCGGGGGGGATCAGCCCCAGCATTTT	CASGGDQPQHF	once	TRBJ1-5	TRBV28	NA
TGTGCCAGCAGCCAAGATCTTGCGGGGAACACCGGGGAGCTGTTTTTT	CASSQDLAGNTGELFF	NA	TRBJ2-2	TRBV4-2	NA
TGCGCCAGCAGCTTGGACGCAGGGGATGACTATGGCTACACCTTC	CASSLDAGDDYGYTF	NA	TRBJ1-2	TRBV5-1	NA
TGTGCCAGCAGGCCCGGACCCCTGAACACTGAAGCTTTCTTT	CASRPGPLNTEAFF	NA	TRBJ1-1	TRBV6-4	NA
TGTGCCAGCAGCCCCGGGACGGGAGGGACAGAGACCCAGTACTTC	CASSPGTGGTETQYF	NA	TRBJ2-5	TRBV6-6	TRBD2
TGTGCCAGCAGTTTCGAGGGAGCTGGAAACACCATATATTTT	CASSFEGAGNTIYF	NA	TRBJ1-3	TRBV6-5	NA
TGTGCCAGCAGTCGACAGGGCCAAGAGACCCAGTACTTC	CASSRQGQETQYF	NA	TRBJ2-5	TRBV5-8	TRBD1
TGCGCCAGCAGCGGGGGTGGCGGGAGCTCCTACAATGAGCAGTTCTTC	CASSGGGGSSYNEQFF	NA	TRBJ2-1	TRBV5-1	TRBD2
TGTGCCAGTAGTACCAGGGGCTCCGAGCAGTACTTC	CASSTRGSEQYF	NA	TRBJ2-7	TRBV19	NA
TGTGCCAGCAGCTTAGGCCTAGCGCGGTCCTTCACGCAGTATTTT	CASSLGLARSFTQYF	NA	TRBJ2-3	TRBV7-2	NA
TGCGCCAGTGGGGACCGGGCGTCCTACGAGCAGTACTTC	CASGDRASYEQYF	NA	TRBJ2-7	TRBV10-2	NA
TGCGCCAGCAGCTTGGGGGATCCTAGCACAGATACGCAGTATTTT	CASSLGDPSTDTQYF	NA	TRBJ2-3	TRBV5-1	NA
TGTGCCAGCAGTTCGTTCTATGGCTACACCTTC	CASSSFYGYTF	NA	TRBJ1-2	TRBV28	NA
TGCGCCAGCAGCTTGATGTTAGGACTAGCGGGAGTGAAGCGAGGGTACGAGCAGTACTTC	CASSLMLGLAGVKRGYEQYF	NA	TRBJ2-7	TRBV5-1	TRBD2
TGTGCCAGCAGCACCAGTGAAAAACTGTTTTTT	CASSTSEKLFF	once	TRBJ1-4	TRBV28	NA
TGTGCCAGCAGGTCCGGGACAGGGGACAATCAGCCCCAGCATTTT	CASRSGTGDNQPQHF	once	TRBJ1-5	TRBV28	TRBD1
TGCGCCAGCAGCTTGGTCCTAGCCACTGAGCAGTTCTTC	CASSLVLATEQFF	NA	TRBJ2-1	TRBV5-1	NA
TGTGCCAGCAGCCAAAGCACAAGACTAGCGGGAGGCTACGAGCAGTACTTC	CASSQSTRLAGGYEQYF	NA	TRBJ2-7	TRBV11-3	TRBD2
TGTGCCAGTAGCCTAGGGACAGTTAGCAATCAGCCCCAGCATTTT	CASSLGTVSNQPQHF	NA	TRBJ1-5	TRBV19	TRBD1
TGTGCCAGCAGTGTCACAGCGAGAACCCGCACGGGTACGCAGTATTTT	CASSVTARTRTGTQYF	once	TRBJ2-3	TRBV25-1	NA
TGTGCCAGCAGTTTTCTACCTCAGCCCCAGCATTTT	CASSFLPQPQHF	NA	TRBJ1-5	TRBV28	NA
TGTGCCAGCAGTTTATCCCAGGGACCCGGCACTGAAGCTTTCTTT	CASSLSQGPGTEAFF	NA	TRBJ1-1	TRBV28	NA
TGTGCCAGCAGGGTGACAGGGGGCACTGAAGCTTTCTTT	CASRVTGGTEAFF	NA	TRBJ1-1	TRBV27	TRBD1
TGTGCCAGCAGGGGGGGGGACTATGGCTACACCTTC	CASRGGDYGYTF	NA	TRBJ1-2	TRBV6-6	NA
TGTGCCAGCAGTTACTCATACGATACGCAGTATTTT	CASSYSYDTQYF	NA	TRBJ2-3	TRBV6-6	NA
TGTGCCAGCACTGCAAGTATAACCAATCAGCCCCAGCATTTT	CASTASITNQPQHF	NA	TRBJ1-5	TRBV6-5	NA
TGCAGTGCGGAGAGGGTGGAGACCCAGTACTTC	CSAERVETQYF	NA	TRBJ2-5	TRBV20-1	NA
TGTGCCAGCAGTCGCGACCCACAGCTCGACTATGGCTACACCTTC	CASSRDPQLDYGYTF	NA	TRBJ1-2	TRBV28	NA
TGTGCCATCAGTGAAAGGGGTAGGGAGAGCTCCTACAATGAGCAGTTCTTC	CAISERGRESSYNEQFF	NA	TRBJ2-1	TRBV10-3	NA
TGTGCCAGCAGTCCTGAGAGGGGGATCGGGACCATCTATGGCTACACCTTC	CASSPERGIGTIYGYTF	NA	TRBJ1-2	TRBV27	NA
TGTGCCAGCAGCTTAAGCGGGCAGGGAGGGGTTGGAGGAAACACCATATATTTT	CASSLSGQGGVGGNTIYF	NA	TRBJ1-3	TRBV7-8	NA
TGCAGCGCCCCGCCGGGACCCACGAACACTGAAGCTTTCTTT	CSAPPGPTNTEAFF	NA	TRBJ1-1	TRBV29-1	NA
TGTGCCAGCAGCCCCCCTGGCGGGGGCTCCTACGAGCAGTACTTC	CASSPPGGGSYEQYF	NA	TRBJ2-7	TRBV7-9	TRBD2
TGCGCCAGCAGCCAACAGGTAAACACTGAAGCTTTCTTT	CASSQQVNTEAFF	NA	TRBJ1-1	TRBV5-1	NA
TGTGCCAGCAAAGTCCCACGGGAGGCGGATACGCAGTATTTT	CASKVPREADTQYF	NA	TRBJ2-3	TRBV6-1	TRBD2
TGTGCCTGGAGTGTGGCGGGAGGCACCGGGGAGCTGTTTTTT	CAWSVAGGTGELFF	NA	TRBJ2-2	TRBV30	TRBD2
TGTGCCAGTAGTAGGGTCTTAATGAACACTGAAGCTTTCTTT	CASSRVLMNTEAFF	NA	TRBJ1-1	TRBV19	NA
TGTGCCAGCTCACAGGGACAGGGGGGACAACAGCCCCAGCATTTT	CASSQGQGGQQPQHF	NA	TRBJ1-5	TRBV18	TRBD1
TGTGCCAGCAGAACAGGGAATAATGAAAAACTGTTTTTT	CASRTGNNEKLFF	NA	TRBJ1-4	TRBV28	NA
TGTGCCAGCACCACGGAGGGGGGAGAGGCTGAAGCTTTCTTT	CASTTEGGEAEAFF	NA	TRBJ1-1	TRBV2	NA
TGCAGCGTCGGAACTAGCGGGAGAATTGGTCTCCAAGAGACCCAGTACTTC	CSVGTSGRIGLQETQYF	once	TRBJ2-5	TRBV29-1	TRBD2
TGCGCCAGCAGCTTGACAGGGGGTGAAAAACTGTTTTTT	CASSLTGGEKLFF	NA	TRBJ1-4	TRBV5-1	TRBD1
TGTGCCAGCAGTTTTGACGGAGCAGATACGCAGTATTTT	CASSFDGADTQYF	NA	TRBJ2-3	TRBV28	NA
TGTGCCAGCAGTGGTCACAGGGAGGTATACAATGAGCAGTTCTTC	CASSGHREVYNEQFF	NA	TRBJ2-1	TRBV25-1	NA
TGTGCCACCAGCAGCGAACAGGGACTCGGGATACCTCCCCAAGAGACCCAGTACTTC	CATSSEQGLGIPPQETQYF	NA	TRBJ2-5	TRBV15	NA
TGTGCCAGCAACCCGCCCGGGAACGAGCAGTACTTC	CASNPPGNEQYF	NA	TRBJ2-7	TRBV9	NA
TGTGCCAGCAGCCACACAGGGAAAACTAGCTCCTACAATGAGCAGTTCTTC	CASSHTGKTSSYNEQFF	once	TRBJ2-1	TRBV7-9	NA
TGTGCCAGCAGCTTAGTATTTGCGGGCGGAGGAAATGAGCAGTTCTTC	CASSLVFAGGGNEQFF	NA	TRBJ2-1	TRBV7-8	NA
TGTGCCATCCGCCGGGACACCAATTTTGGGTCCTACAATGAGCAGTTCTTC	CAIRRDTNFGSYNEQFF	NA	TRBJ2-1	TRBV7-9	NA
TGTGCCAGCAGTTCCTACGGGACAGGGGTAAGGGGCGAGCAGTACTTC	CASSSYGTGVRGEQYF	NA	TRBJ2-7	TRBV6-5	TRBD1